This T cell receptor beta chain was sequenced in a study of long-term antiretroviral therapy in people with HIV. General observations from the study: Post-treatment diversity went higher with ART but stayed below transplant donor controls.

To note about this clone: Its antigen is not known.

The study used samples holding roughly 1-10 million cryopreserved PBMC before DNA extraction. Investigators performed immunoSEQ version v3.0 at survey level. Only in-frame clones appear in the TCRdb table, and some are missing; sequencing was by immunoSEQ multiplex PCR. The sample includes around 15,000 clones, around nine tenths of them seen just once. This CDR3 is 16 amino acids long. Germline loops: CDR1 LNHDA, CDR2 SQIVND (reference sequence). With 7 bases clipped from V and 9 bases from J, the junction kept 13 bases outside the gene matches. The TCR comes from a middle-aged man with HIV. V usage is TRBV19 and J usage is TRBJ2-1; 12 bases fit TRBD1. The sequenced sample was unsorted PBMCs, obtained 6.9 years after starting antiretroviral therapy. In nucleotides, the CDR3 is TGTGCCAGTAATCGGGCCGGGACAGGGGGCTTCGGTGAGCAGTTCTTC. It yields the protein CASNRAGTGGFGEQFF.